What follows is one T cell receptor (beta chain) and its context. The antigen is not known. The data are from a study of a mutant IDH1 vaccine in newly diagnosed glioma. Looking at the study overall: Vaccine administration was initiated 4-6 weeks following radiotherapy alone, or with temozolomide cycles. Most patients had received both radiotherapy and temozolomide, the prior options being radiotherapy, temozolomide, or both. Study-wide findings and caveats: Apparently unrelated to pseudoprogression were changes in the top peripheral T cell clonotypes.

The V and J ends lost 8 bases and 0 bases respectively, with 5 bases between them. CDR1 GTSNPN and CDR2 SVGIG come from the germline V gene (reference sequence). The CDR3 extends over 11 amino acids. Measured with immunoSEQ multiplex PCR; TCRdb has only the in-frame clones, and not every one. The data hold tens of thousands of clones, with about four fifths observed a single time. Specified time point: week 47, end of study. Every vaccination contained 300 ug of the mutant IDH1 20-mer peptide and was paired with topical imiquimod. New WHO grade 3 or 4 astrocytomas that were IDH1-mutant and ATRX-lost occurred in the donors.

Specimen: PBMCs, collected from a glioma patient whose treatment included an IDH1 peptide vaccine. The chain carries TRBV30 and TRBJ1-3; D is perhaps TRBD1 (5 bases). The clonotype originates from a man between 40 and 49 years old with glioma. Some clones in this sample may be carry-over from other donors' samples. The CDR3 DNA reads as TGTGCCGGGACCTCTGGAAACACCATATATTTT. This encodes CAGTSGNTIYF. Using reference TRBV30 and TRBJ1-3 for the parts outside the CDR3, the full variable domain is SQTIHQWPATLVQPVGSPLSLECTVEGTSNPNLYWYRQAAGRGLQLLFYSVGIGQISSEVPQNLSASRPQDRQFILSSKKLLLSDSGFYLCAGTSGNTIYFGEGSWLTVV.